This entry describes one T cell receptor (beta chain). Its antigen is still unknown. No base quality values were provided; no much bigger clone lies one nucleotide off. This specimen comes from a study of cytomegalovirus exposure and HLA in healthy donors listed by TCRdb under 2017. For the study in its entirety: In an earlier analysis of roughly 590 of the donors, approximately 260 Gb of sequence data and 90 million to 120 million unique TCR beta sequences from about 179 million T cells were reported. In a later genetic analysis, genome-wide SNP genotypes for about three fifths of the 666 donors were used, and that subset was treated as a discovery cohort. HLA typing covered class I and class II loci at four-digit resolution. In addition to the first cohort of 666 subjects, a separate validation cohort of approximately 110 different subjects was used. To study patterns of TCR occurrence, a later analysis re-analyzed previously published TCR beta repertoires from around 700 donors and added high-resolution HLA genotyping. Every discovery cohort repertoire had been produced on one sequencing platform. On average, around 200,000 unique TCR beta nucleotide sequences were sequenced per donor among roughly 430 genotyped donors of the cohort, with roughly 18% of those sequences being non-productive. Typing coverage varied by locus: 629-630 donors for A, B, C, DRB1 and DQB1; approximately 520 for DQA1; more than 600 for DPA1; roughly 470 for DPB1. The study was designed to test whether signatures of past pathogen exposure could be identified by cataloging public T cell receptors. An early release covering roughly 600 HLA-typed donors comprised about 320 gigabases of sequencing data and roughly 86 million unique TCR sequences. An earlier analysis of roughly 600 of the donors used high-throughput TCR beta sequencing to judge whether each TCR beta V gene segment behaved as functional or pseudogenic. Alongside the repertoire data, information on donor age, sex, ethnicity and CMV serostatus was compiled. Because of strong linkage in the cohort, 5 or 6 DR-DQ haplotypes were treated as single units for association and clustering. High-throughput TCR immunosequencing, statistical association of individual TCRs with disease status, and machine learning were combined to predict cytomegalovirus infection status. Among the roughly 390 genotyped donors, more than 70% belonged to the genetic ancestry cluster associated with self-reported Caucasian donors. The study profiled the T cell repertoires of 500 to 800 subjects by immunosequencing and related them to cytomegalovirus serostatus. In the later analysis, no new phenotypic data were used to find candidate immune exposures; instead, reliance was placed on TCR beta sequences and their occurrence across donors. Overall study results and their limits: Broadly in line with IMGT annotations, most TCR beta V segments showed up in productive rearrangements about 87% or about 30% of the time in an earlier analysis of under 700 of the donors. The study listed 150 to 200 TCR beta chains as associated with cytomegalovirus. Compared with the approximately 670-donor mean, donors in an Asian-associated ancestry cluster had fewer N-insertions in productive TCRs, according to a later genetic analysis. A later analysis reported that several top co-occurrence clusters appeared linked to parvovirus B19, influenza, CMV and Epstein-Barr virus. Only TCR beta chains were sequenced in this cohort, and the absence of alpha or paired-chain data limited detectable features. Some IMGT-functional V segments, including TRBV6-2 and TRBV6-3, could not be told apart with the 87-base-pair reads, so those segments were excluded. A later analysis found that HLA-associated TCR beta chains were more clonally expanded and had lower generation probabilities than equally common non-associated chains. Sequencing depth was assumed to be roughly uniform across donors in the presence/absence analyses, though that assumption may not hold. In vitro tests confirmed that a few of the cytomegalovirus-associated TCR beta chains recognize cytomegalovirus antigens. In both the original and validation cohorts, the classifier was reported to diagnose cytomegalovirus status with high specificity and sensitivity. An association between a missense DCLRE1C variant and V-gene and J-gene trimming of TCR beta chains was found in a later genetic analysis and replicated in an independent cohort. A later analysis found that most CMV-associated TCR beta chains appeared HLA-restricted, with HLA associations seemingly driven largely by CMV exposure. Because counts were too low, 15 or so rarely observed V segments, including chromosome 9 orphons, were excluded from the earlier analysis of under 650 of the donors. A further reported finding was that TCR beta sequences accurately predicted the HLA-A and HLA-B alleles for most subjects in the first cohort. Most TCR sequences were observed very rarely across donors, whereas some public TCRs were present in many individuals. The only immune exposure information available for the cohort was CMV serostatus. In a later analysis, some 18,000 TCR beta sequences were associated with specific HLA alleles at a false discovery rate of 0.05. Because HLA typing was missing for some donors at each locus, association tests included only the typed subset. Correlated functional status among segregating V segments might reflect linkage disequilibrium, but an unknown experimental factor could not be ruled out. A group of highly shared sequence variants was considered likely to be a technical artifact of the sequencing pipeline. It was suggested by the authors that the approach could potentially be generalized to other disease states and immunological phenotypes. When HLA alleles, especially DR and DQ, strongly co-occurred, attributing TCR associations to individual alleles was difficult. A later analysis found that TCR association rates varied across HLA loci, with DRB1 alleles showing the most associated TCRs and HLA-C alleles the fewest.

The germline V gene (reference sequence) specifies MNHNY as CDR1 and SVGAGI as CDR2. The CDR3, from cysteine to phenylalanine, totals 16 residues. Left in the record is the CDR3 DNA by itself, 48 bases read in frame from the first base. The germline ends are 12 bases apart after V is trimmed by 0 bases and J by 1 base. In total, over 600 healthy bone marrow donors made up the cohort. At the time of sampling, every cohort member was nominally healthy, though immune exposures that went unrecorded were likely present. The donor was CMV seropositive and belonged to the group of some 290 seropositive cohort members. A peripheral blood sample was provided by each donor, and peripheral blood mononuclear cells were used for TCR beta sequencing. Genomic DNA extraction from the blood cell samples was performed with the Qiagen DNeasy Blood Extraction Kit. Libraries were prepared through the immunoSEQ multiplex PCR assay. A mixture of 60 forward primers for TCR Vbeta segments and 13 reverse primers for TCR Jbeta segments was used in the multiplex PCR. The CDR3 region of rearranged TCR beta genes was amplified from genomic DNA by a multiplex PCR assay. The amplified TCR beta libraries were sequenced on the Illumina HiSeq System as 87-base-pair reads. In the authors' own workflow: Across the 700 or so repertoires, a later analysis counted about 81 million unique TCR beta chains, around 11 million of which were shared by at least two donors. Raw reads were error-corrected and collapsed into unique sequences by a nearest-neighbor algorithm in which closely related sequences were merged to remove PCR and sequencing errors. To assign V, D and J gene segments, CDR3 sequences were aligned to IMGT reference sequences. For a sequence to be retained, a match of at least six nucleotides was required to both a V gene segment and a J gene segment. Rearrangements were called productive when the CDR3 lacked stop codons and stayed in frame with V and J; all others were non-productive. CDR3 was defined by IMGT convention, running from the second conserved V-encoded cysteine to the conserved J-encoded phenylalanine. In an earlier analysis of around 570 of the donors, sequences lacking an unambiguous match to a single V gene segment were excluded. In an earlier analysis of some 590 of the donors, a V segment was called functional when productive rearrangements were above 56.7%, and segregating when the standard deviation between donors exceeded 5%. A statistical classification framework was built to diagnose cytomegalovirus status from the catalog of TCR beta chain sequences. In a later analysis, V and J genes were assigned by comparing TCR nucleotide sequences against IMGT/GENE-DB human TR gene sequences. Using the TCRdist pipeline, a later analysis assigned CDR3 sequences along with most-parsimonious VDJ recombination scenarios. In a later analysis, each TCR beta chain was defined by its CDR3 amino acid sequence together with its V-gene family, and reads lacking a unique V-gene family were excluded. A later analysis removed over 500 highly shared, low-generation-probability nucleotide sequences to deal with suspected cross-contamination and a sequencing artifact. In a later analysis, a clonal expansion index was calculated for each public chain from normalized within-repertoire ranks of inferred template counts. Generation probabilities in a later analysis came from a VDJ recombination model fitted to out-of-frame rearrangements, and those results were checked against IGoR. In a later analysis, TCR-TCR, TCR-HLA and TCR-CMV co-occurrence was scored with hypergeometric tests, and a repertoire-size bias correction was applied to TCR pairs. A later analysis estimated false discovery rates by permuting HLA or CMV assignments 20 times. A later analysis grouped co-occurring TCRs with DBSCAN, adding TCRdist sequence similarity when clustering within HLA-allele-positive subsets. Repertoires with fewer than 30,000 or more than 120,000 public chains were left out of co-occurrence clustering, as were several repertoires with anomalous nucleotide sharing. TCRdb carries this immuneACCESS record with in-frame sequences only. Its versions omit some clonotypes, under half of them owing to an unresolved V gene in the studies checked, with the rest unexplained. The DNA gave D and trimming, while V, J and clone size come from that table. The sample yields about 120,000 clones; around 77% were counted once. The top ten clonotypes cover about 5.8% of the sample.

The TCR was taken from a man aged 18 to 30 in good health and CMV-seropositive. The sequence is built from TRBV6-6 and TRBJ1-1; the D gene is perhaps TRBD1, on 5 matching bases. The material sequenced was PBMCs. The nucleotide sequence reads TGTGCCAGCAGTTACTCGATTAGGGGCGCGAACACTGAAGCTTTCTTT. It codes for CASSYSIRGANTEAFF.